What follows describes a single T cell receptor beta chain. The sample belongs to a study of technical replicates of blood from several donors. Assay used: immunoSEQ multiplex PCR; TCRdb lists only in-frame clones, some missing. The repertoire holds some 13,000 clones, with around nine tenths as singletons. CDR1 and CDR2 from the germline V gene are SGHRS and YFSETQ. The CDR3 totals 15 residues. The junction had 4 bases not matched to a gene; V was cut back by 0 bases and J by 4 bases. The sequencing sample was made of PBMCs. The sequence was obtained from a human donor in good health. This sequence joins TRBV5-1 and TRBJ2-5; 9 bases agree with TRBD1. The CDR3 bases are TGCGCCAGCAGCTTGGGACAGGGGGGTAGAGAGACCCAGTACTTC. This translates into CASSLGQGGRETQYF.